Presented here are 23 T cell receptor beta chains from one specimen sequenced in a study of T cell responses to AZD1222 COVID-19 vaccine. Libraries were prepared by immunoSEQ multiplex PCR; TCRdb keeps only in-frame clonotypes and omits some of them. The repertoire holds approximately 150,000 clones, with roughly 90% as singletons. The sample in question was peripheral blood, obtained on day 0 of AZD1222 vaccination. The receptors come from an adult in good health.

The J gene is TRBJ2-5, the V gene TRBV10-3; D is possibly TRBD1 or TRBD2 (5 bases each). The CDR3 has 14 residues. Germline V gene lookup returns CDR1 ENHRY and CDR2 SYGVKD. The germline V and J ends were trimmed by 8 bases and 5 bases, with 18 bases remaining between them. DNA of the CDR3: TGTGCCATCGGCAGGGAGCCGCATGAGGAGACCCAGTACTTC. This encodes CAIGREPHEETQYF.

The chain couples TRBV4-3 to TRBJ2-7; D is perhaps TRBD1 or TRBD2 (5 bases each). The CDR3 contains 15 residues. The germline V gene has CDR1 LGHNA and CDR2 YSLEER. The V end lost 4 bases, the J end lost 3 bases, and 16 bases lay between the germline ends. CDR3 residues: CASSPWDGAGYEQYF. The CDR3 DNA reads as TGCGCCAGCAGCCCCTGGGACGGGGCCGGCTACGAGCAGTACTTC.

In DNA form, the CDR3 reads TGTGCCAGCAGCCTAACTGCAGGGAGCTCCTACAATGAGCAGTTCTTC. It is translated as CASSLTAGSSYNEQFF. V usage is TRBV9 and J usage is TRBJ2-1; D tentatively reads TRBD1 or TRBD2 (5 bases each). The CDR3 contains 16 residues. From germline, CDR1 is SGDLS and CDR2 YYNGEE. Between the trimmed V and J ends, which lost 4 bases and 0 bases, there was a span of 14 bases.

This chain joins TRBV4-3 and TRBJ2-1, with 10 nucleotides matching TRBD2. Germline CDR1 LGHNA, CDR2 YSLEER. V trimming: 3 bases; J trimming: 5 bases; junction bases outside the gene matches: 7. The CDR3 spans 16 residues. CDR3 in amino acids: CASSQAPGLADNEQFF. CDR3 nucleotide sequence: TGCGCCAGCAGCCAGGCCCCTGGACTAGCGGACAATGAGCAGTTCTTC.

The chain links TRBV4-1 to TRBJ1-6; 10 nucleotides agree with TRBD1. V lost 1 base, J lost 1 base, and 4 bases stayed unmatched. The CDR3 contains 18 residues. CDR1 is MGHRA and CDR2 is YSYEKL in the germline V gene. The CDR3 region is CASSQGDRGFSYNSPLHF. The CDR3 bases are TGCGCCAGCAGCCAAGGGGACAGGGGTTTTTCCTATAATTCACCCCTCCACTTT.

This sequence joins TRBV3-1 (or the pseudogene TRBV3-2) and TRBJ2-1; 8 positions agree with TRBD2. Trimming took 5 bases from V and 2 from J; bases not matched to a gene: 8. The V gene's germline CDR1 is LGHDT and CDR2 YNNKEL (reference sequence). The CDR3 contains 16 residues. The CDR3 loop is CASSYTLAGPYNEQFF. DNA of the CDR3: TGTGCCAGCAGCTACACTCTAGCGGGTCCCTACAATGAGCAGTTCTTC.

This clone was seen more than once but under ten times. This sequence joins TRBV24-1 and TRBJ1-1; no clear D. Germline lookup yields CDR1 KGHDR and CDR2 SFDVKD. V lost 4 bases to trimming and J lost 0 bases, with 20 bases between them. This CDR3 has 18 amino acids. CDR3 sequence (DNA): TGTGCCACCAGTGACCTCGGGCGGGTGATCCCTATGAACACTGAAGCTTTCTTT. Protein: CATSDLGRVIPMNTEAFF.

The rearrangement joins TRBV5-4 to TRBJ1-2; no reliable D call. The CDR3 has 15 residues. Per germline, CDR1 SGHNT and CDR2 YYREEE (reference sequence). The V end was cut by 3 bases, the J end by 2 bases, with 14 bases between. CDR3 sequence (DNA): TGTGCCAGCAGCTCTTTGGGTGGCGAGAACTATGGCTACACCTTC. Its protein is CASSSLGGENYGYTF.

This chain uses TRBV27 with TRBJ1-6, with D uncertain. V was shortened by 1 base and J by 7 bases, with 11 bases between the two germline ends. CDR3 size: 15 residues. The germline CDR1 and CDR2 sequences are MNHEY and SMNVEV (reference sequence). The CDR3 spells CASSLYGPANSPLHF. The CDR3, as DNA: TGTGCCAGCAGTTTATACGGCCCGGCAAATTCACCCCTCCACTTT.

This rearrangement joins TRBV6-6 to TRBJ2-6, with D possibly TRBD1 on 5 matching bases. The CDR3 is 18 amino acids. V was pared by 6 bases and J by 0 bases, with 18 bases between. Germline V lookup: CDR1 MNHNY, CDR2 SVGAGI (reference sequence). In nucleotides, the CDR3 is TGTGCCAGCAGCCGACCGTCCAGGGTTTACTCTGGGGCCAACGTCCTGACTTTC. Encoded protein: CASSRPSRVYSGANVLTF.

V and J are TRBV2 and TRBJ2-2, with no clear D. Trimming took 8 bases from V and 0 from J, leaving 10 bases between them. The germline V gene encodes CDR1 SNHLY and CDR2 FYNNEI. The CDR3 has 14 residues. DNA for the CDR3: TGTGCCAGCGGACGCGTTTCGAACACCGGGGAGCTGTTTTTT. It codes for CASGRVSNTGELFF.

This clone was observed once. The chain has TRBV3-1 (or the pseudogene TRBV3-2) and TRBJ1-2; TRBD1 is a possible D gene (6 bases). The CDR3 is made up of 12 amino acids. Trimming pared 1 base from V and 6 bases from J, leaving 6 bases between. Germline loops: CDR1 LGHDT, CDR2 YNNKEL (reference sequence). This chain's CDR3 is CASSQGTDGYTF. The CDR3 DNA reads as TGTGCCAGCAGCCAAGGGACAGATGGCTACACCTTC.

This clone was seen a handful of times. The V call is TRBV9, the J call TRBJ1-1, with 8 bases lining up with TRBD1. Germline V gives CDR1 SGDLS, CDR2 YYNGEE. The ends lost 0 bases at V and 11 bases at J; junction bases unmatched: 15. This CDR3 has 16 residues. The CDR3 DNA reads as TGTGCCAGCAGCGTAGAGTACGGTCCGGGACAGGTGGGTGCTTTCTTT. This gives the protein CASSVEYGPGQVGAFF.

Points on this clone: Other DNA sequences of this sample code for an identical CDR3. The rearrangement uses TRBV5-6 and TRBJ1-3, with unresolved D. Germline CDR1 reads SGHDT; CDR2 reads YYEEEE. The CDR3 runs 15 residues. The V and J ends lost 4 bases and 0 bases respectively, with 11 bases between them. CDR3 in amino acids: CASSLGLFSGNTIYF. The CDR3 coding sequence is TGTGCCAGCAGCCTGGGCCTGTTCTCTGGAAACACCATATATTTT.

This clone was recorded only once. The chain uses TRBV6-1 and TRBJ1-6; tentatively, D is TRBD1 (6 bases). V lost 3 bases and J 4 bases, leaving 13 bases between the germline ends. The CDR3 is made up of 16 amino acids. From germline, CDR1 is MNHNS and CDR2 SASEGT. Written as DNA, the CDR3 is TGTGCCAGCAGTGAGGCTGACAGGCAGTATAATTCACCCCTCCACTTT. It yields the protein CASSEADRQYNSPLHF.

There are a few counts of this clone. The CDR3 protein is CASSFGSGDQPQHF. In DNA form, the CDR3 reads TGTGCCAGCAGTTTTGGATCAGGGGATCAGCCCCAGCATTTT. The gene calls are TRBV28 and TRBJ1-5, with TRBD1 as a possible D gene (6 bases). CDR1 MDHEN and CDR2 SYDVKM come from the germline V gene. This CDR3 has 14 amino acids. Trimming removed 3 bases at V and 5 bases at J, with 11 bases between.

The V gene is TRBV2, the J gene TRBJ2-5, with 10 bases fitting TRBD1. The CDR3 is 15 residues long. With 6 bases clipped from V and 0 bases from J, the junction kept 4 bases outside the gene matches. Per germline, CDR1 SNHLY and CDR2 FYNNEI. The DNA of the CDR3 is TGTGCCAGCAGACCGACAGGGGGCAACCAAGAGACCCAGTACTTC. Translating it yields CASRPTGGNQETQYF.

The chain's CDR3 is CASSEISDTQYF. The CDR3 DNA sequence: TGTGCCAGCAGTGAAATTTCAGATACGCAGTATTTT. The chain combines TRBV2 with TRBJ2-3; no definite D call. Germline V CDR1 and CDR2: SNHLY, FYNNEI. Trimming cost V 2 bases and J 4 bases, with 4 bases left between them. The CDR3 totals 12 residues.

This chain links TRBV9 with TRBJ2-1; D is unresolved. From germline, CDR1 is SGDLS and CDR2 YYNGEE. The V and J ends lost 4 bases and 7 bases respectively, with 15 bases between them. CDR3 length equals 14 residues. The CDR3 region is CASSLAPHLNEQFF. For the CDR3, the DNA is TGTGCCAGCAGCTTAGCTCCCCACCTTAATGAGCAGTTCTTC.

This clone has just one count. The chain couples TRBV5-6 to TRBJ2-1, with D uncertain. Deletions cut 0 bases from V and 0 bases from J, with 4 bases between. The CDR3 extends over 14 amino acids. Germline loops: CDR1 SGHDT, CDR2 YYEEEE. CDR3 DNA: TGTGCCAGCAGCTTGGGGGACTCCTACAATGAGCAGTTCTTC. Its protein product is CASSLGDSYNEQFF.

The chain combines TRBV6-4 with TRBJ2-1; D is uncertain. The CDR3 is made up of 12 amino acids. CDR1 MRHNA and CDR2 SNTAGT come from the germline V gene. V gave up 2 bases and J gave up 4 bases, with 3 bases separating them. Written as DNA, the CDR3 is TGTGCCAGCAGTGACGGTTACAATGAGCAGTTCTTC. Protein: CASSDGYNEQFF.

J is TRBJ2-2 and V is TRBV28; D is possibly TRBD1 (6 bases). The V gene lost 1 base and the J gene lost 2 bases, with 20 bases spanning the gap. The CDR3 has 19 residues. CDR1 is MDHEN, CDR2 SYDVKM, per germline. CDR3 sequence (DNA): TGTGCCAGCAGTTTATCGTCATTCGGCGGACAGTCCAACACCGGGGAGCTGTTTTTT. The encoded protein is CASSLSSFGGQSNTGELFF.

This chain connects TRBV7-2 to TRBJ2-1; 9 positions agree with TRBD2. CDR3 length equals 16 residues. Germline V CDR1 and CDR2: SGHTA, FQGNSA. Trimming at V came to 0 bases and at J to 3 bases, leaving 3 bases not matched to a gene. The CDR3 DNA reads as TGTGCCAGCAGCTTAGCTAGCGGGGGTAACTACAATGAGCAGTTCTTC. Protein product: CASSLASGGNYNEQFF.